One and the same sample provided the 18 T cell receptor beta chains below, sequenced in a study of blood T cell repertoires in COVID-19. Repertoires were generated with immunoSEQ multiplex PCR, while TCRdb's copy carries only in-frame clones and drops some. The sample holds roughly 35,000 clones, approximately 88% seen once. Sequenced: peripheral blood. All receptors come from a man in his 60s with active COVID-19.

The chain is built from TRBV19 and TRBJ1-6; D perhaps matches TRBD1 (5 bases). V lost 8 bases and J lost 7, with 18 bases in between. The CDR3 has 15 amino acids. Germline V gene lookup returns CDR1 LNHDA and CDR2 SQIVND (reference sequence). CDR3 nucleotide sequence: TGTGCCAGTCGATGGGAGGGGAAAACGAATTCACCCCTCCACTTT. Translated: CASRWEGKTNSPLHF.

The J gene is TRBJ2-7, the V gene TRBV18, with 7 bases matching TRBD1. The CDR3 loop spans 14 amino acids. Trimming took 0 bases from V and 4 from J; bases not matched to a gene: 3. CDR1 and CDR2 (germline): KGHSH, LQKENI. CDR3 sequence reads: CASSPPTGPYEQYF. DNA for the CDR3: TGTGCCAGCTCACCACCGACAGGGCCATACGAGCAGTACTTC.

The CDR3 region is CAWSAQGTGSNQPQHF. Written as DNA, the CDR3 is TGTGCCTGGAGTGCACAGGGGACGGGTAGCAATCAGCCCCAGCATTTT. The rearrangement links TRBV30 to TRBJ1-5, with TRBD1 identical over 7 bases. V lost 1 base to trimming and J lost 0 bases; unmatched junction nucleotides: 6. This CDR3 contains 16 residues. Germline V CDR1 and CDR2: GTSNPN, SVGIG (reference sequence).

V gene TRBV21-1 combines with J gene TRBJ2-7; the DNA was not compared with TRBD2, the D call given in the table. TRBV21-1 is a documented pseudogene. The CDR3 is 12 amino acids. The CDR3 reads CASCQRDYEQYF. In DNA, the CDR3 is TGTGCCAGCTGCCAGAGGGACTACGAGCAGTACTTC.

The chain links TRBV28 to TRBJ1-5; D remains unclear. CDR3 length: 16 amino acids. V was pared by 4 bases and J by 5 bases, with 18 bases between. CDR1 and CDR2 (germline): MDHEN, SYDVKM. The DNA for the CDR3 is TGTGCCAGCAGTTCACCCGTGGCACCGAACGATCAGCCCCAGCATTTT. This codes for CASSSPVAPNDQPQHF.

This chain links TRBV6-5 with TRBJ2-5, with 7 positions matching TRBD1. The CDR3 totals 14 residues. Trimming took 4 bases from V and 4 from J; bases not matched to a gene: 6. Per the germline V gene, CDR1 is MNHEY and CDR2 is SVGAGI. CDR3 nucleotides: TGTGCCAGCAGTTTGACAGGGCGTCGAGAGACCCAGTACTTC. Protein product: CASSLTGRRETQYF.

The V and J genes are TRBV2 and TRBJ1-4, with 8 bases lining up with TRBD1. This CDR3 comprises 14 residues. CDR1 and CDR2 (germline): SNHLY, FYNNEI. Losses at the gene ends were 8 bases for V and 6 bases for J; bases not matched to a gene: 8. This CDR3 reads CASGGTGGDEKLFF. The CDR3 DNA reads as TGTGCCAGCGGCGGGACAGGCGGGGATGAAAAACTGTTTTTT.

The chain is built from TRBV2 and TRBJ2-2; TRBD1 aligns across 8 bases. CDR3 length: 15 residues. The J segment lost 4 bases and the V segment lost 2 bases, leaving 3 bases of the junction unmatched. Germline-derived CDR1 and CDR2 are SNHLY and FYNNEI. Here the CDR3 reads CASSESRGPTGELFF. CDR3 coding DNA: TGTGCCAGCAGTGAAAGCAGGGGGCCCACCGGGGAGCTGTTTTTT. Together with reference TRBV2 and TRBJ2-2, the CDR3 gives the full variable domain: EPEVTQTPSHQVTQMGQEVILRCVPISNHLYFYWYRQILGQKVEFLVSFYNNEISEKSEIFDDQFSVERPDGSNFTLKIRSTKLEDSAMYFCASSESRGPTGELFFGEGSRLTVL.

V is TRBV7-9 and J is TRBJ2-7, with TRBD1 matching 7 bases. Germline V gene data show CDR1 as SEHNR and CDR2 as FQNEAQ (reference sequence). The CDR3 covers 14 residues. V trimming: 3 bases; J trimming: 3 bases; junction bases outside the gene matches: 5. The CDR3, as DNA: TGTGCCAGCAGCTTCAGAGGGGACAGCTACGAGCAGTACTTC. Translated, it gives CASSFRGDSYEQYF.

The chain is built from TRBV18 and TRBJ1-6; tentative D call: TRBD1 (6 bases). Trimming cost V 1 base and J 6 bases, with 10 bases left between them. This CDR3 spans 15 amino acids. CDR1 KGHSH and CDR2 LQKENI come from the germline V gene. The chain's CDR3 is CASSPRDNRNSPLHF. CDR3 DNA: TGTGCCAGCTCACCACGGGACAACCGTAATTCACCCCTCCACTTT.

V gene TRBV7-9 combines with J gene TRBJ2-1; D might be TRBD1 (5 bases). This CDR3 has 15 residues. The V and J ends lost 5 bases and 5 bases respectively, with 16 bases between them. Germline assignment: CDR1 SEHNR and CDR2 FQNEAQ (reference sequence). CDR3 coding DNA: TGTGCCAGCAGCGGAAAAGGGGCGATGGACAATGAGCAGTTCTTC. Its protein product is CASSGKGAMDNEQFF.

The chain joins TRBV12-2 to TRBJ2-5; no DNA check was done on the table's D call, TRBD1. TRBV12-2 corresponds to a pseudogene. The CDR3 is 18 amino acids. The CDR3 coding sequence is TGTGCAAGTCGCTTATCAGGGGTGGGACGGTGGAATCAAGAGACCCAGTACTTC. Amino acid sequence: CASRLSGVGRWNQETQYF.

This clone appeared once. V gene TRBV5-4 combines with J gene TRBJ2-2; possibly TRBD2 for D (5 bases). V dropped 1 base and J dropped 5 bases, with 9 bases sitting between them. Germline V gene lookup returns CDR1 SGHNT and CDR2 YYREEE (reference sequence). The CDR3 has 14 amino acids. This chain's CDR3 is CASSLIGETGELFF. CDR3 DNA: TGTGCCAGCAGCTTGATTGGGGAGACCGGGGAGCTGTTTTTT.

The V and J genes are TRBV10-3 and TRBJ2-7; D perhaps matches TRBD2 (6 bases). The V end lost 2 bases, the J end lost 0 bases, and 23 bases lay between the germline ends. The CDR3 is 19 amino acids. Looked up from germline, CDR1 is ENHRY and CDR2 is SYGVKD. As DNA, the CDR3 is TGTGCCATCAGTGAGATCCCCCTCGGTGGGGACTCGAACTCCTACGAGCAGTACTTC. It codes for CAISEIPLGGDSNSYEQYF.

The chain recombines TRBV7-9 with TRBJ2-1, with a tentative D call TRBD2 (6 bases). The germline V gene has CDR1 SEHNR and CDR2 FQNEAQ (reference sequence). This CDR3 region has 13 residues. Trimming removed 5 bases at V and 5 bases at J, with 10 bases between. The CDR3 sequence is CASSAGPNNEQFF. As DNA, the CDR3 is TGTGCCAGCAGCGCGGGACCTAACAATGAGCAGTTCTTC.

The chain uses TRBV28 and TRBJ2-3; D gene ambiguous. V was pared by 3 bases and J by 2 bases, with 12 bases between. Germline values: CDR1 MDHEN, CDR2 SYDVKM. The length of the CDR3 is 15 residues. DNA for the CDR3: TGTGCCAGCAGTTTTGCCCCGCGAAACACAGATACGCAGTATTTT. The encoded protein is CASSFAPRNTDTQYF.

This clone was counted once. This rearrangement joins TRBV27 to TRBJ2-5, with 8 bases lining up with TRBD2. Germline trimming cut 5 bases from V and 1 base from J; bases unmatched to any gene: 6. Germline V gives CDR1 MNHEY, CDR2 SMNVEV (reference sequence). This CDR3 has 15 amino acids. The CDR3 region is CASSDAGLAQETQYF. The CDR3 DNA reads as TGTGCCAGCAGTGACGCCGGACTAGCCCAAGAGACCCAGTACTTC.

V is TRBV7-3 and J is TRBJ1-2; D is uncertain. Germline lookup yields CDR1 SGHTA and CDR2 FQGTGA. This CDR3 comprises 14 residues. V lost 5 bases and J 4 bases, leaving 14 bases between the germline ends. The CDR3 nucleotides read TGTGCCAGCAGCCCCCGGTCGGGGAGCTATGGCTACACCTTC. Residues: CASSPRSGSYGYTF.